This T cell receptor beta chain was found in a study of shared T cell receptors in the human thymus. This clone turned up a few times. The method was immunoSEQ multiplex PCR; TCRdb's version includes in-frame clones alone and lacks a portion of them. This sample carries hundreds of thousands of clones, 85% to 90% of them seen once, and the ten largest clones take 0.0085% to 0.012%. The V and J ends lost 4 bases and 3 bases, in that order; junction bases with no gene match: 6. Looked up from germline, CDR1 is SGHRS and CDR2 is YFSETQ. This CDR3 has 16 residues. This sample also appeared in a second study, on human thymus T cells. According to that study: The related literature has documented a marked overlap of thymic repertoires among unrelated individuals.

Specimen: thymocytes. The chain joins TRBV5-1 to TRBJ2-1; TRBD2 matches 11 bases. The sequence came from a boy younger than two with a congenital heart defect. The CDR3, as DNA: TGCGCCAGCAGCATCGGGACTAGCGGACTCTACAATGAGCAGTTCTTC. Residues: CASSIGTSGLYNEQFF.